The 28 T cell receptor beta chains below were found in one sample sequenced in a study of shared clonotypes between healthy human individuals (dated by TCRdb to 2018 to 2020). The protocol used for the library was the immunoSEQ multiplex PCR assay. TCRdb obtained this table from immuneACCESS and retained in-frame rearrangements with V and J assigned. These tables miss some clones; where compared with another copy, unresolved V genes account for less than half of the shortfall, and the remainder is unexplained. For this sample there are about 490,000 clones; around 80% appear just once. The ten top clones hold approximately 12% of the sample. Sequenced sample: PBMCs. The receptors here all came from a woman in her thirties or forties in good health. Some clones in this sample may be carry-over from other donors' samples.

The chain uses TRBV4-1 and TRBJ2-7; D ambiguous. CDR1 MGHRA and CDR2 YSYEKL come from the germline V gene. Trimming removed 2 bases from V and 3 bases from J, with 8 bases in between. The CDR3 length is 13 residues. The CDR3 here is CASSQTTGYEQYF. The CDR3 DNA sequence: TGCGCCAGCAGCCAAACGACGGGCTACGAGCAGTACTTC.

The V and J genes are TRBV20-1 and TRBJ2-5; no clear D. V lost 5 bases, J lost 4 bases, and 8 bases lay in between. Per the germline V gene, CDR1 is DFQATT and CDR2 is SNEGSKA (reference sequence). The length of the CDR3 is 11 residues. DNA for the CDR3: TGCAGTGCTTGGAGCCGAGAGACCCAGTACTTC. As protein: CSAWSRETQYF.

The chain has TRBV2 and TRBJ2-7; 8 nucleotides align to TRBD1. CDR1 is SNHLY, CDR2 FYNNEI, per germline. J gave up 2 bases and V 5 bases, and 2 bases lay outside the gene matches. CDR3 length: 13 residues. The CDR3 sequence: CASSIQGAYEQYF. The DNA for the CDR3 is TGTGCCAGCAGTATACAGGGGGCCTACGAGCAGTACTTC.

Only a few counts were recorded for this clone. The chain employs TRBV11-1 and TRBJ2-5; the D call may be TRBD1 or TRBD2 (5 bases each). The CDR3 loop spans 17 amino acids. Trimming cost V 5 bases and J 5 bases, with 24 bases left between them. CDR1 SGHAT and CDR2 FQDESV come from the germline V gene (reference sequence). CDR3 in amino acids: CASSPRVPGPARETQYF. The DNA of the CDR3 is TGTGCCAGCAGCCCAAGAGTTCCGGGGCCGGCCCGGGAGACCCAGTACTTC.

This clone occurred once. This chain links TRBV28 with TRBJ2-6; 9 nucleotides match TRBD1. The junction had 10 bases not matched to a gene; V was cut back by 2 bases and J by 2 bases. The CDR3 contains 19 residues. CDR1 MDHEN and CDR2 SYDVKM come from the germline V gene. The CDR3 is CASSLVSGQGSPGANVLTF. CDR3 DNA: TGTGCCAGCAGTTTAGTATCGGGACAGGGCTCTCCTGGGGCCAACGTCCTGACTTTC.

In its sample, this clone was seen once. The J gene is TRBJ2-2, the V gene TRBV2, with D unresolved. The CDR3 is 14 residues long. V was cut by 2 bases and J by 0 bases, with 4 bases left in between. Germline assignment: CDR1 SNHLY and CDR2 FYNNEI. The CDR3: CASSELPNTGELFF. The DNA for the CDR3 is TGTGCCAGCAGTGAACTGCCGAACACCGGGGAGCTGTTTTTT.

Concerning this clone itself: Different DNA sequences within this sample yield the same CDR3. The chain recombines TRBV27 with TRBJ2-1; no clear D gene. The V gene lost 6 bases and the J gene lost 3 bases, with 3 bases spanning the gap. This CDR3 has 11 amino acids. Germline CDR1 and CDR2: MNHEY and SMNVEV (reference sequence). For the CDR3, the DNA is TGTGCCAGCAGGGTCTACAATGAGCAGTTCTTC. It encodes CASRVYNEQFF.

This chain joins TRBV19 and TRBJ2-1; TRBD2 aligns across 14 bases. Germline V gene sequence: CDR1 LNHDA, CDR2 SQIVND (reference sequence). CDR3 length: 14 amino acids. V lost 5 bases, J lost 9 bases, and 3 bases stayed unmatched. The DNA for the CDR3 is TGTGCCAGTAGTCCGGGACTAGCGGGAGTTGAGCAGTTCTTC. Translating gives CASSPGLAGVEQFF.

V usage is TRBV28 and J usage is TRBJ2-2; 9 bases align to TRBD2. Germline CDR1 and CDR2: MDHEN and SYDVKM. Germline trimming cut 6 bases from V and 5 bases from J; bases unmatched to any gene: 7. The CDR3 is 15 residues long. The CDR3 region is CASRGLAPFTGELFF. The CDR3 DNA reads as TGTGCCAGCAGGGGACTAGCCCCTTTTACCGGGGAGCTGTTTTTT.

The V call is TRBV28, the J call TRBJ2-7; 11 bases align to TRBD2. V lost 6 bases, J lost 6 bases, and 7 bases stayed unmatched. The germline CDR1 and CDR2 sequences are MDHEN and SYDVKM. This CDR3 comprises 14 residues. This chain's CDR3 is CASRTSGRVSEQYF. The CDR3, as DNA: TGTGCCAGCAGAACTAGCGGGAGAGTTAGCGAGCAGTACTTC.

As concerns this clone: A junction end diverges from the germline sequence, so it may reflect a read error. Different DNA sequences within this sample yield the same CDR3. This chain connects TRBV28 to TRBJ1-1, with D possibly being TRBD1 (6 bases). The germline gives CDR1 MDHEN, CDR2 SYDVKM. This CDR3 has 15 amino acids. CDR3 nucleotide sequence: TGTGCCAGCAATCCGGGCGACTTGTGGGACACTGAGGCTTTCTTT. It codes for CASNPGDLWDTEAFF. Using reference TRBV28 and TRBJ1-1 for the parts outside the CDR3, the full variable domain is DVKVTQSSRYLVKRTGEKVFLECVQDMDHENMFWYRQDPGLGLRLIYFSYDVKMKEKGDIPEGYSVSREKKERFSLILESASTNQTSMYLCASNPGDLWDTEAFFGQGTRLTVV.

This chain joins TRBV30 and TRBJ1-3, with D possibly matching TRBD1 (5 bases). In germline, CDR1 is GTSNPN, CDR2 SVGIG (reference sequence). The CDR3 contains 14 residues. Trimming removed 2 bases at V and 7 bases at J, with 15 bases between. The CDR3: CAWSSGTAGNTIYF. The DNA for the CDR3 is TGTGCCTGGAGTTCCGGGACTGCCGGGAACACCATATATTTT.

The chain has TRBV16 and TRBJ2-1, with 7 bases lining up with TRBD1. The CDR3 has 14 amino acids. Germline assignment: CDR1 KGHSY and CDR2 FQNENV. V trimming: 10 bases; J trimming: 4 bases; junction bases outside the gene matches: 10. The CDR3 DNA is TGTGCCACACGTCGGGACAGAGAATACAATGAGCAGTTCTTC. Encoded protein: CATRRDREYNEQFF.

Points on this clone: This sample includes further DNA sequences coding for the same CDR3. This rearrangement joins TRBV30 to TRBJ2-7; D not resolved. The CDR3 covers 11 residues. Germline V gives CDR1 GTSNPN, CDR2 SVGIG (reference sequence). V was clipped by 1 base and J by 6 bases, with 7 bases between them. As DNA, the CDR3 is TGTGCCTGGAGTGGGGTGGGCGAGCAGTACTTC. This translates into CAWSGVGEQYF.

CDR3 sequence: CASRKGTSDISYNEQFF. The CDR3 DNA reads as TGTGCCAGCAGAAAAGGGACTAGCGATATCTCCTACAATGAGCAGTTCTTC. This chain links TRBV27 with TRBJ2-1, with TRBD2 identical over 10 bases. This CDR3 is built from 17 residues. V shed 6 bases, J shed 0 bases, and the junction held 8 bases outside the gene matches. Per germline, CDR1 MNHEY and CDR2 SMNVEV (reference sequence).

V is TRBV6-1 and J is TRBJ2-3; possible D gene TRBD1, 6 bases. Trimming shortened V by 1 base and J by 6 bases, and 11 bases separated the two germline ends. The germline gives CDR1 MNHNS, CDR2 SASEGT. This CDR3 is built from 14 residues. CDR3 bases: TGTGCCAGCAGTGAAGACAGGGTTATGGATACGCAGTATTTT. It codes for CASSEDRVMDTQYF.

The chain couples TRBV28 to TRBJ1-1; D gene uncertain. The germline gives CDR1 MDHEN, CDR2 SYDVKM. Trimming cost V 2 bases and J 0 bases, with 7 bases left between them. The CDR3 has 14 residues. CDR3 nucleotide sequence: TGTGCCAGCAGTTTAGGCGGAGTGAACACTGAAGCTTTCTTT. This codes for CASSLGGVNTEAFF.

Comments on this clone: Germline is not matched at one junction end, which may reflect a read error. This sequence joins TRBV7-7 and TRBJ2-1; the match to TRBD1 covers 9 bases. CDR3 length equals 14 residues. The V gene's germline CDR1 is SSHAT and CDR2 FNYEAQ (reference sequence). The CDR3 sequence is CASSPGTGFHEQFF. For the CDR3, the DNA is TGTGCTAGCAGCCCCGGGACAGGGTTTCATGAGCAGTTCTTC.

This clone was detected only once. The V and J genes are TRBV7-9 and TRBJ2-1, with 10 bases matching TRBD2. The germline CDR1 and CDR2 sequences are SEHNR and FQNEAQ (reference sequence). V shed 5 bases, J shed 6 bases, and the junction held 7 bases outside the gene matches. CDR3 size: 15 residues. The CDR3 spells CASSRGTSVFNEQFF. The CDR3, as DNA: TGTGCCAGCAGCCGCGGGACTAGCGTCTTCAATGAGCAGTTCTTC.

The chain employs TRBV10-1 and TRBJ2-7; D may be TRBD1 (6 bases). This CDR3 region has 14 residues. Trimming took 4 bases from V and 7 from J, leaving 17 bases between them. Germline lookup yields CDR1 WNHNN and CDR2 SYGVQD (reference sequence). The CDR3 nucleotides read TGCGCCAGCAGTGGATTTGGGACAATCTGGGAGCAGTACTTC. This translates into CASSGFGTIWEQYF.

This rearrangement joins TRBV7-9 to TRBJ2-1; possible D gene TRBD1, 5 bases. The CDR3 runs to 13 residues. The ends were cut back, 4 bases at V and 8 bases at J, with 12 bases in the middle. CDR1 is SEHNR, CDR2 FQNEAQ, per germline (reference sequence). The CDR3 loop is CASSSGLGDEQFF. CDR3 DNA sequence: TGTGCCAGCAGCTCAGGTCTAGGGGATGAGCAGTTCTTC.

This clone occurred once. CDR3: CASSLGTGNNYGYTF. CDR3 nucleotide sequence: TGTGCCAGCTCCTTAGGGACAGGAAATAACTATGGCTACACCTTC. The V and J genes are TRBV18 and TRBJ1-2, with 8 bases fitting TRBD1. The CDR3 covers 15 residues. The trim removed 6 bases at V and 1 base at J, leaving 7 bases unmatched. From germline, CDR1 is KGHSH and CDR2 LQKENI.

This chain connects TRBV14 to TRBJ2-1; 7 positions agree with TRBD2. Germline V gene data show CDR1 as SGHDN and CDR2 as FVKESK. The CDR3 covers 14 residues. The V and J ends lost 5 bases and 5 bases, in that order; junction bases with no gene match: 6. CDR3 region: CASSKAGVDNEQFF. The DNA for the CDR3 is TGTGCCAGCAGCAAGGCGGGAGTCGACAATGAGCAGTTCTTC.

The chain joins TRBV19 to TRBJ1-5; D might be TRBD1 (5 bases). With 3 bases removed from V and 0 bases from J, the gap between germline ends came to 9 bases. The length of the CDR3 is 15 residues. Germline V lookup: CDR1 LNHDA, CDR2 SQIVND (reference sequence). CDR3 sequence reads: CASSMGRLSNQPQHF. For the CDR3, the DNA is TGTGCCAGTAGTATGGGGCGCCTTAGCAATCAGCCCCAGCATTTT.

This clone has just one count. V is TRBV5-6 and J is TRBJ2-1; 12 nucleotides match TRBD2. Trimming cost V 3 bases and J 4 bases; bases outside gene matches: 5. CDR1 is SGHDT, CDR2 YYEEEE, per germline. This CDR3 has 16 residues. The CDR3 spells CASSSTGTSGYNEQFF. For the CDR3, the DNA is TGTGCCAGCAGCTCTACCGGGACTAGCGGGTACAATGAGCAGTTCTTC.

The rearrangement uses TRBV15 and TRBJ2-2; no firm D call. CDR1 LNHNV and CDR2 YYDKDF come from the germline V gene (reference sequence). CDR3 length equals 13 residues. The V end lost 0 bases, the J end lost 5 bases, and 4 bases lay between the germline ends. The CDR3 DNA sequence: TGTGCCACCAGCAGAGACGAGACCGGGGAGCTGTTTTTT. Translating gives CATSRDETGELFF.

CDR3 sequence: CAWRGGQGLRYEQYF. CDR3 coding DNA: TGTGCCTGGAGGGGGGGACAGGGATTAAGGTACGAGCAGTACTTC. This sequence joins TRBV30 and TRBJ2-5; 9 bases line up with TRBD1. The tail of the sequence fits TRBJ2-7 better, so the J call may be wrong. Germline V gene sequence: CDR1 GTSNPN, CDR2 SVGIG (reference sequence). The CDR3 contains 15 residues.

The V call is TRBV27, the J call TRBJ2-5; D may be TRBD2 (6 bases). The last part of the DNA fits TRBJ2-7 better; the J call may be wrong. The CDR3 spans 15 residues. CDR1 is MNHEY, CDR2 SMNVEV, per germline (reference sequence). The CDR3 loop is CASSPYPGLLYEQYF. As DNA, the CDR3 is TGTGCCAGCAGTCCTTACCCGGGACTCCTCTACGAGCAGTACTTC.